This T cell receptor (beta chain) was identified during a study of regulatory T cells in long-lasting Graves disease. Library construction for TCR beta used iRepertoire HTBI primers and Arm-PCR of CDR3 regions. TCRdb reprocessed the multiplex PCR reads via MiXCR and lists one record per CDR3 protein. The sample records 620,000 or so distinct CDR3 sequences, approximately 15% being singletons. Germline assignment: CDR1 MRHNA and CDR2 SNTAGT. This CDR3 spans 14 amino acids. The J segment lost 6 bases and the V segment lost 6 bases, leaving 6 bases of the junction unmatched. Sample time point: newly diagnosed GD, antithyroid drugs for less than 3 months. From PBMCs, RNA was extracted and then used to make the TCR library. The same specimen was also included in a second study, on T cells in Graves' hyperthyroidism and ophthalmopathy. That publication notes: Patients between 18 and 65 years old had hyperthyroidism, newly diagnosed and lasting under 2 months. First-round RT-PCR with HTBI primers amplified the TCR CDR3 region. A model of 13 V-J features distinguished ophthalmopathy from stable hyperthyroidism.

This sequence originates from a woman aged 25 to 39 with Graves disease. V is TRBV6-4 and J is TRBJ1-5, with TRBD1 matching 9 bases. The material sequenced was peripheral blood mononuclear cells (PBMCs), taken at new diagnosis, from a patient treated with antithyroid drugs. DNA for the CDR3: TGTGCCAGCAGCAGACAGGGGGGGTCTCAGCCCCAGCATTTT. It is translated as CASSRQGGSQPQHF.